A single sample is the source of the 12 T cell receptor beta chains below, sequenced in a study of T cell responses to AZD1222 COVID-19 vaccine. The method was immunoSEQ multiplex PCR; TCRdb's version includes in-frame clones alone and lacks a portion of them. The sample lists 100,000 to 150,000 clones, 80% to 90% occurring once. The sample here was peripheral blood, taken on day 0 of AZD1222 vaccination. The receptors were gathered from an adult in good health.

The V and J genes are TRBV19 and TRBJ2-4; 12 bases map to TRBD2. Germline-derived CDR1 and CDR2 are LNHDA and SQIVND (reference sequence). The CDR3 contains 19 residues. J gave up 3 bases and V 6 bases, and 15 bases lay outside the gene matches. The CDR3, as DNA: TGTGCCAGTAGATCTAGCGGGGGGGCCTCATCGGGTGACAAAAACATTCAGTACTTC. It is translated as CASRSSGGASSGDKNIQYF.

V and J are TRBV7-6 and TRBJ2-7; D perhaps matches TRBD2 (5 bases). This CDR3 is 16 amino acids long. The V and J ends lost 2 bases and 1 base respectively, with 15 bases between them. Germline V lookup: CDR1 SGHVS, CDR2 FNYEAQ. CDR3 loop: CASSLRLGSESYEQYF. CDR3 nucleotides: TGTGCCAGCAGCTTAAGGCTGGGTAGCGAGTCCTACGAGCAGTACTTC.

This sequence joins TRBV19 and TRBJ2-2; 10 nucleotides align to TRBD2. The CDR3 totals 15 residues. J gave up 4 bases and V 7 bases, and 6 bases lay outside the gene matches. From germline, CDR1 is LNHDA and CDR2 SQIVND (reference sequence). The CDR3 sequence: CASIAGGLGTGELFF. CDR3 sequence (DNA): TGTGCCAGTATAGCGGGGGGTCTTGGCACCGGGGAGCTGTTTTTT.

This clone was counted a single time. The chain recombines TRBV7-3 with TRBJ1-1; TRBD1 might be the D (5 bases). The CDR3 extends over 14 amino acids. The germline V and J ends were trimmed by 0 bases and 1 base, with 6 bases remaining between them. Germline V gives CDR1 SGHTA, CDR2 FQGTGA. CDR3 region: CASSLTGGNTEAFF. CDR3 bases: TGTGCCAGCAGCTTAACTGGGGGGAACACTGAAGCTTTCTTT.

This chain joins TRBV10-3 and TRBJ1-1, with D hard to call. This CDR3 comprises 14 residues. CDR1 is ENHRY and CDR2 is SYGVKD in the germline V gene. The V gene lost 4 bases and the J gene lost 1 base, with 10 bases spanning the gap. This CDR3 reads CAISAQTGNTEAFF. Here the CDR3 DNA reads TGTGCCATCAGTGCCCAGACGGGGAACACTGAAGCTTTCTTT.

This clone has a handful of counts. This chain links TRBV9 with TRBJ2-5; possibly TRBD1 for D (5 bases). The germline V gene has CDR1 SGDLS and CDR2 YYNGEE. V lost 0 bases, J lost 2 bases, and 11 bases lay in between. This CDR3 spans 15 amino acids. CDR3 DNA: TGTGCCAGCAGCGTAGGGGTTCACAGGCAAGAGACCCAGTACTTC. Protein: CASSVGVHRQETQYF.

The V gene is TRBV27, the J gene TRBJ1-5; weak D call: TRBD1 (5 bases). This CDR3 comprises 15 residues. V was shortened by 1 base and J by 7 bases, with 14 bases between the two germline ends. Per the germline V gene, CDR1 is MNHEY and CDR2 is SMNVEV (reference sequence). The CDR3 DNA is TGTGCCAGCAGTTTATTTCCGGGGGGTAGGCAGCCCCAGCATTTT. The encoded protein is CASSLFPGGRQPQHF.

The rearrangement uses TRBV2 and TRBJ1-2; the D gene is possibly TRBD1 (5 bases). Trimming shortened V by 2 bases and J by 9 bases, and 10 bases separated the two germline ends. The CDR3 is 12 residues long. Germline CDR1 is SNHLY and CDR2 is FYNNEI. CDR3 coding DNA: TGTGCCAGCAGTGAAATAGACAGTCGCTACACCTTC. Translating gives CASSEIDSRYTF.

This chain joins TRBV9 and TRBJ1-2, with TRBD1 as a possible D gene (5 bases). The germline CDR1 and CDR2 sequences are SGDLS and YYNGEE. This CDR3 region has 13 residues. Deletions cut 0 bases from V and 8 bases from J, with 11 bases between. The CDR3 DNA reads as TGTGCCAGCAGCGTAGGGCAGGGCTGGGGCTACACCTTC. Protein product: CASSVGQGWGYTF.

The V call is TRBV24-1, the J call TRBJ1-2, with D uncertain. The ends were cut back, 3 bases at V and 3 bases at J, with 10 bases in the middle. The germline V gene has CDR1 KGHDR and CDR2 SFDVKD. This CDR3 is built from 14 residues. The CDR3 bases are TGTGCCACCAGTGATCGCGGGAGGGACTATGGCTACACCTTC. Translated: CATSDRGRDYGYTF.

This chain connects TRBV5-1 to TRBJ1-2; TRBD1 aligns across 9 bases. Germline V gene data show CDR1 as SGHRS and CDR2 as YFSETQ. This CDR3 is built from 14 residues. V was pared by 4 bases and J by 5 bases, with 6 bases of the junction left unmatched. The CDR3, as DNA: TGCGCCAGCAGCGTCCCCGGGACAGGGTATGGCTACACCTTC. Protein: CASSVPGTGYGYTF. Full variable domain (remainder filled in from reference TRBV5-1 and TRBJ1-2): KAGVTQTPRYLIKTRGQQVTLSCSPISGHRSVSWYQQTPGQGLQFLFEYFSETQRNKGNFPGRFSGRQFSNSRSEMNVSTLELGDSALYLCASSVPGTGYGYTFGSGTRLTVV.

V and J are TRBV7-9 and TRBJ1-6; 7 bases are shared with TRBD1. Looked up from germline, CDR1 is SEHNR and CDR2 is FQNEAQ (reference sequence). This CDR3 is built from 17 residues. After removal of 5 bases from V and 7 bases from J, the junction contained 14 bases not matched to a gene. Here the CDR3 reads CASSQEGRQGKNSPLHF. CDR3 DNA sequence: TGTGCCAGCAGCCAAGAAGGGAGACAGGGTAAAAATTCACCCCTCCACTTT.